Following are 4 T cell receptor beta chains from one sample sequenced in a study of identical twins. From the 5' RACE reads, TCRdb called clonotypes with MiXCR, one entry per CDR3 protein. The sample contains approximately 470,000 distinct CDR3 sequences, 11% to 15% of which appear only once. The same data also contributed to another study, on yellow fever vaccine responses in identical twins.

The material sequenced was CD4+ T cells sorted from blood. The receptors originated from a woman between 18 and 30 years old in good health.

The rearrangement uses TRBV4-1 and TRBJ1-3; no clear D. The V end lost 2 bases, the J end lost 0 bases, and 11 bases lay between the germline ends. The CDR3 is made up of 16 amino acids. Germline loops: CDR1 MGHRA, CDR2 YSYEKL. CDR3 bases: TGCGCCAGCAGCCAATCGGCCCAGATCTCTGGAAACACCATATATTTT. Amino acids: CASSQSAQISGNTIYF.

The chain links TRBV7-6 to TRBJ2-4; 9 bases are a match to TRBD2. V shed 1 base, J shed 7 bases, and the junction held 11 bases outside the gene matches. Germline CDR1 and CDR2: SGHVS and FNYEAQ. The CDR3 runs 17 residues. Here the CDR3 reads CASSLGAKLAGTNIQYF. CDR3 in DNA: TGTGCCAGCAGCTTAGGGGCTAAGCTAGCGGGGACGAACATTCAGTACTTC.

The CDR3 region is CASSYSLGGGGRTGNMVPQYF. CDR3 in DNA: TGTGCCAGCAGTTACTCGTTGGGAGGGGGGGGCCGGACCGGAAATATGGTTCCGCAGTATTTT. The chain couples TRBV6-2 or TRBV6-3 to TRBJ2-3; TRBD2 is a possible D gene (7 bases). The germline V gene encodes CDR1 MNHEY and CDR2 SVGEGT. The CDR3 is 21 amino acids. Trimming left V 0 bases short and J 10 bases short, with 35 bases between.

The CDR3 bases are TGCGCCAGCAGCTGGGGAGCTTCCCCGAACACTGAAGCTTTCTTT. It codes for CASSWGASPNTEAFF. This rearrangement joins TRBV5-1 to TRBJ1-1; D is unresolved. Between the trimmed V and J ends, which lost 3 bases and 1 base, there was a span of 13 bases. The CDR3 spans 15 residues. CDR1 is SGHRS and CDR2 is YFSETQ in the germline V gene. The whole variable domain, filled in from reference TRBV5-1 and TRBJ1-1, reads KAGVTQTPRYLIKTRGQQVTLSCSPISGHRSVSWYQQTPGQGLQFLFEYFSETQRNKGNFPGRFSGRQFSNSRSEMNVSTLELGDSALYLCASSWGASPNTEAFFGQGTRLTVV.